Presented here are 15 T cell receptor beta chains from one specimen sequenced in a study of PD-L1 blockade in urothelial cancer. The repertoire was sequenced with immunoSEQ multiplex PCR; TCRdb's copy has only in-frame clones and lacks some. This table holds some 100,000 clones, approximately 90% found once. This specimen was PBMCs, taken around atezolizumab (anti-PD-L1) treatment. All receptors derive from a woman of 80 years or more with urothelial cancer.

The rearrangement uses TRBV20-1 and TRBJ1-1; perhaps TRBD1 as D (6 bases). Germline V lookup: CDR1 DFQATT, CDR2 SNEGSKA (reference sequence). This CDR3 contains 11 residues. The CDR3 bases are TGCAGCAGGCCCCAGGGGACTGAAGCTTTCTTT. Residues: CSRPQGTEAFF.

The chain carries TRBV30 and TRBJ2-3, with D perhaps being TRBD1 or TRBD2 (10 bases each). This CDR3 contains 23 residues. The V gene's germline CDR1 is GTSNPN and CDR2 SVGIG (reference sequence). Trimming stripped 2 bases from V and 4 bases from J, with 40 bases between. For the CDR3, the DNA is TGTGCCTGGAGTCAAGGGGGGACAGGGGTCTGGGCTAGCGGGAGTTTTGCGTCAGATACGCAGTATTTT. Residues: CAWSQGGTGVWASGSFASDTQYF. Combining the CDR3 with reference TRBV30 and TRBJ2-3 gives the whole variable domain SQTIHQWPATLVQPVGSPLSLECTVEGTSNPNLYWYRQAAGRGLQLLFYSVGIGQISSEVPQNLSASRPQDRQFILSSKKLLLSDSGFYLCAWSQGGTGVWASGSFASDTQYFGPGTRLTVL.

This clone appeared a single time. V and J are TRBV2 and TRBJ1-3, with a possible D match to TRBD1 (6 bases). Germline lookup yields CDR1 SNHLY and CDR2 FYNNEI. CDR3 size: 18 residues. V lost 7 bases and J 0 bases, leaving 22 bases between the germline ends. CDR3 amino acids: CASTRDIDRTLSGNTIYF. In DNA, the CDR3 is TGTGCCAGCACCCGGGACATCGACAGAACCCTCTCTGGAAACACCATATATTTT.

The chain uses TRBV5-8 and TRBJ1-2; no clear D gene. In germline, CDR1 is SGHTS, CDR2 YDEGEE. This CDR3 has 14 amino acids. The V and J ends lost 5 bases and 2 bases respectively, with 13 bases between them. DNA for the CDR3: TGTGCCAGCAGTGGTTCGGGAACGAACTATGGCTACACCTTC. This translates into CASSGSGTNYGYTF.

The chain combines TRBV7-6 with TRBJ2-7; 7 bases align to TRBD1. The CDR3 has 15 residues. Germline CDR1 SGHVS, CDR2 FNYEAQ. Losses at the gene ends were 0 bases for V and 0 bases for J; bases not matched to a gene: 2. This chain's CDR3 is CASSLARGPSYEQYF. CDR3 DNA: TGTGCCAGCAGCTTAGCTAGGGGGCCCTCCTACGAGCAGTACTTC. Using reference TRBV7-6 and TRBJ2-7 for the parts outside the CDR3, the full variable domain is GAGVSQSPRYKVTKRGQDVALRCDPISGHVSLYWYRQALGQGPEFLTYFNYEAQQDKSGLPNDRFSAERPEGSISTLTIQRTEQRDSAMYRCASSLARGPSYEQYFGPGTRLTVT.

The rearrangement joins TRBV2 to TRBJ1-1, with no clear D. The CDR3 is made up of 13 amino acids. Germline V CDR1 and CDR2: SNHLY, FYNNEI. The V gene lost 6 bases and the J gene lost 2 bases, with 10 bases spanning the gap. The DNA for the CDR3 is TGTGCCAGCAGCCCTGACATAAACACTGAAGCTTTCTTT. Its protein is CASSPDINTEAFF.

The chain recombines TRBV2 with TRBJ1-4; 8 bases agree with TRBD1. Per germline, CDR1 SNHLY and CDR2 FYNNEI. This CDR3 comprises 16 residues. J was trimmed by 5 bases and V by 6 bases; bases with no gene match: 11. The CDR3 is CASRERTGNQNEKLFF. CDR3 sequence (DNA): TGTGCCAGCAGGGAGAGGACAGGGAACCAGAATGAAAAACTGTTTTTT.

V is TRBV19 and J is TRBJ2-7; a weak D match, TRBD1 (5 bases). This CDR3 spans 14 amino acids. The germline V gene encodes CDR1 LNHDA and CDR2 SQIVND (reference sequence). V was pared by 3 bases and J by 4 bases, with 13 bases between. CDR3 bases: TGTGCCAGTAGTATCGGCAGGGCGGTTTACGAGCAGTACTTC. Translating it yields CASSIGRAVYEQYF.

The chain's CDR3 is CAWRPTGGNTEAFF. DNA for the CDR3: TGTGCCTGGAGACCGACGGGAGGGAACACTGAAGCTTTCTTT. This chain connects TRBV30 to TRBJ1-1; D is unresolved. There are 14 residues in the CDR3. Germline assignment: CDR1 GTSNPN and CDR2 SVGIG (reference sequence). With 3 bases removed from V and 1 base from J, the gap between germline ends came to 12 bases.

This chain links TRBV10-1 with TRBJ2-7; no firm D call. V lost 0 bases to trimming and J lost 6 bases, with 9 bases between them. The CDR3 sequence is 13 residues long. CDR1 and CDR2 from the germline V gene are WNHNN and SYGVQD (reference sequence). The DNA for the CDR3 is TGCGCCAGCAGTGAGTCAGCTTTAGCCGAGCAGTACTTC. This sequence encodes CASSESALAEQYF.

The chain is built from TRBV14 and TRBJ2-1; tentative D call: TRBD2 (6 bases). Germline V gene sequence: CDR1 SGHDN, CDR2 FVKESK. V was pared by 1 base and J by 7 bases, with 17 bases between. CDR3 length: 16 residues. CDR3 nucleotide sequence: TGTGCCAGCAGCCAAGGGGGGACTGGCGGAAGGAATGAGCAGTTCTTC. This translates into CASSQGGTGGRNEQFF.

This chain connects TRBV6-6 to TRBJ2-2; D is perhaps TRBD2 (5 bases). Germline CDR1 reads MNHNY; CDR2 reads SVGAGI (reference sequence). The CDR3 length is 14 residues. The V gene lost 6 bases and the J gene lost 7 bases, with 15 bases spanning the gap. CDR3 bases: TGTGCCAGCAGCCAATCGGCCCGGGGCGGGGAGCTGTTTTTT. This codes for CASSQSARGGELFF.

The V and J genes are TRBV30 and TRBJ2-7, with 9 nucleotides matching TRBD1. CDR3 size: 16 residues. V lost 0 bases to trimming and J lost 2 bases; unmatched junction nucleotides: 8. Germline lookup yields CDR1 GTSNPN and CDR2 SVGIG (reference sequence). CDR3 residues: CAWSVIGTGSAYEQYF. The CDR3 region has the DNA TGTGCCTGGAGTGTAATTGGGACAGGGAGCGCCTACGAGCAGTACTTC.

The V gene is TRBV9, the J gene TRBJ2-1, with D perhaps matching TRBD2 (6 bases). CDR3 length: 14 residues. Trimming cost V 6 bases and J 8 bases, with 18 bases left between them. Germline loops: CDR1 SGDLS, CDR2 YYNGEE. CDR3 sequence (DNA): TGTGCCAGCACCTTGGGACTGAAAGGCGATGAGCAGTTCTTC. Amino acid sequence: CASTLGLKGDEQFF.

This chain links TRBV5-8 with TRBJ2-3, with D possibly matching TRBD2 (7 bases). The CDR3 runs to 15 residues. The V gene's germline CDR1 is SGHTS and CDR2 YDEGEE. Trimming removed 0 bases from V and 4 bases from J, with 12 bases in between. The CDR3 DNA reads as TGTGCCAGCAGCTTGGCCGGGGAGGGGGCAGATACGCAGTATTTT. It specifies CASSLAGEGADTQYF.